This TCR beta chain originates from a study of cytomegalovirus exposure and HLA in healthy donors. Study-wide findings and caveats: Later work showed greater clonal expansion in HLA-associated TCR beta chains than in equally common others. A later analysis appeared to link common viral pathogens to several of the most significant clusters. In a later analysis, HLA-C alleles had the fewest associated TCRs, DRB1 alleles the most.

Nominally healthy donors were sampled, though unrecorded immune exposures were likely. Trimming removed 0 bases at V and 5 bases at J, with 10 bases between. The CDR3 totals 14 residues. CDR1 is SGHAT and CDR2 is FQNNGV in the germline V gene. In this sample, this clone turned up a few times. The antigen is unknown. PCR was performed using 60 Vbeta and 13 Jbeta primers. Clones were sequenced by immunoSEQ multiplex PCR, and TCRdb holds only the in-frame ones, with some missing. The sample consists of around 74,000 clones, roughly 74% of them appearing once. The V gene is TRBV11-2, the J gene TRBJ1-1; the D gene is possibly TRBD1 (6 bases). The sample consisted of PBMCs. This sequence was found in a man aged 40-49 years in good health and CMV-seronegative. DNA of the CDR3: TGTGCCAGCAGCTTAGAACAGGGATTAACTGAAGCTTTCTTT. It translates to CASSLEQGLTEAFF.